A single sample gave rise to the 4 T cell receptor beta chains below, sequenced in a study of cytomegalovirus exposure and HLA in healthy donors. The PCR employed 60 Vbeta primers together with 13 Jbeta primers. Using immunoSEQ multiplex PCR, the repertoire was profiled, and TCRdb retains in-frame clones only, with some absent. This sample has more than 100,000 clones; 60% to 85% occur once, and the top ten carry roughly 1.3%. Sequenced material: PBMCs. These receptors were collected from a woman aged 40 to 50 in good health and CMV-seronegative.

DNA of the CDR3: TGCGCCAGCAGCCCCGGGGTTAGCGGGGTCTACGAGCAGTACTTC. The encoded protein is CASSPGVSGVYEQYF. V and J are TRBV5-1 and TRBJ2-7; 8 nucleotides agree with TRBD2. The V gene's germline CDR1 is SGHRS and CDR2 YFSETQ. With V trimmed by 4 bases and J by 3 bases, 9 bases remained unmatched. The CDR3 runs to 15 residues.

The gene calls are TRBV7-9 and TRBJ2-3; the D gene is possibly TRBD2 (5 bases). The length of the CDR3 is 14 residues. Germline-derived CDR1 and CDR2 are SEHNR and FQNEAQ (reference sequence). Trimming took 5 bases from V and 8 from J, leaving 17 bases between them. The CDR3 loop is CASSPESSGSTQYF. In DNA, the CDR3 is TGTGCCAGCAGCCCAGAGAGTTCGGGATCTACGCAGTATTTT.

This chain uses TRBV6-6 with TRBJ2-7; 10 bases are shared with TRBD1. Germline V gene sequence: CDR1 MNHNY, CDR2 SVGAGI (reference sequence). The CDR3 is 15 amino acids. V was clipped by 6 bases and J by 1 base; unmatched bases: 6. CDR3: CASSMTGGESYEQYF. CDR3 DNA sequence: TGTGCCAGCAGCATGACAGGGGGCGAATCCTACGAGCAGTACTTC.

The chain employs TRBV13 and TRBJ1-1; 7 positions agree with TRBD1. The J segment lost 6 bases and the V segment lost 5 bases, leaving 12 bases of the junction unmatched. Germline CDR1 and CDR2: PRHDT and FYEKMQ (reference sequence). The CDR3 runs to 15 residues. CDR3 region: CASSRPGTASAEAFF. The CDR3 bases are TGTGCCAGCAGCAGACCCGGGACAGCTTCAGCTGAAGCTTTCTTT.